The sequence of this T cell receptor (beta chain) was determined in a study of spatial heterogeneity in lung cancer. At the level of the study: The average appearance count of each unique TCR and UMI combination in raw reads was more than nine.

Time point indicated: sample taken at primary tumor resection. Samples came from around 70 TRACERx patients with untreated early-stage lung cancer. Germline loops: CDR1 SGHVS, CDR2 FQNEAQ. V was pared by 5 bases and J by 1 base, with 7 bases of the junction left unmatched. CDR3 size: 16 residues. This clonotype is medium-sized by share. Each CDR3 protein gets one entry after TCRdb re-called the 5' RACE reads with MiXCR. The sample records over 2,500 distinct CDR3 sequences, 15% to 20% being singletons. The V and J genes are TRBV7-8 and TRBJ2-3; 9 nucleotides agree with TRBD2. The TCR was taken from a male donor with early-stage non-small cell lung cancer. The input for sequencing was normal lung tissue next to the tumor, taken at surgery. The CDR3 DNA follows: TGTGCCAGCAGCGCGACTAGCGGAGCCCGCACAGATACGCAGTATTTT. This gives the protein CASSATSGARTDTQYF. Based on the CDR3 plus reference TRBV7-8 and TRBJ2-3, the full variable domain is GAGVSQSPRYKVAKRGQDVALRCDPISGHVSLFWYQQALGQGPEFLTYFQNEAQLDKSGLPSDRFFAERPEGSVSTLKIQRTQQEDSAVYLCASSATSGARTDTQYFGPGTRLTVL.